Following are 3 T cell receptor beta chains from one sample sequenced in a study of T cells in narcolepsy. Produced via immunoSEQ multiplex PCR; TCRdb's table is partial and in-frame only. The table lists under 40,000 clones, about four fifths of them singletons. Sequenced material: CD45RA- memory CD4+ T cells from PBMCs. These receptors came from a human donor with narcolepsy.

The J gene is TRBJ1-2, the V gene TRBV11-2; tentative D call: TRBD1 (5 bases). Per the germline V gene, CDR1 is SGHAT and CDR2 is FQNNGV. Trimming pared 4 bases from V and 8 bases from J, leaving 20 bases between. This CDR3 is 15 amino acids long. The CDR3 sequence: CASSSQGPWEFGYTF. CDR3 bases: TGTGCCAGCAGCTCCCAGGGACCGTGGGAGTTCGGCTACACCTTC.

This rearrangement joins TRBV2 to TRBJ1-5, with no clear D. The V gene lost 7 bases and the J gene lost 0 bases, with 10 bases spanning the gap. In germline, CDR1 is SNHLY, CDR2 FYNNEI. CDR3 length equals 14 residues. This CDR3 is CASTSQYSNQPQHF. The CDR3 DNA reads TGTGCCAGCACATCACAGTATAGCAATCAGCCCCAGCATTTT. Full variable domain (outside the CDR3, taken from reference TRBV2 and TRBJ1-5): EPEVTQTPSHQVTQMGQEVILRCVPISNHLYFYWYRQILGQKVEFLVSFYNNEISEKSEIFDDQFSVERPDGSNFTLKIRSTKLEDSAMYFCASTSQYSNQPQHFGDGTRLSIL.

The chain joins TRBV6-1 to TRBJ2-7; 14 bases agree with TRBD2. Trimming removed 3 bases from V and 5 bases from J; junction bases left unmatched: 9. This CDR3 region has 17 residues. The germline CDR1 and CDR2 sequences are MNHNS and SASEGT. The CDR3 region is CASSELTSGRARNEQYF. The CDR3, as DNA: TGTGCCAGCAGTGAGTTGACTAGCGGGAGGGCCCGAAACGAGCAGTACTTC.